This T cell receptor (beta chain) was identified during a study of identical twins. Carrying unique molecular identifiers, the cDNA also gained a universal primer site through template switching. One entry per CDR3 protein, called by TCRdb with MiXCR from the 5' RACE reads. This sample carries about 210,000 distinct CDR3 sequences, approximately 9% of them seen once, and the ten largest clones take around 5.1%. CDR1 is LGHNA and CDR2 is YSLEER in the germline V gene. The CDR3 runs to 14 residues. V lost 0 bases and J lost 2, with 8 bases in between. Sequencing was done on a sample of memory (CD45RO+) T cells sorted from blood. The gene calls are TRBV4-3 and TRBJ2-7, with no clear D. This clonotype originated in a woman under 30 in good health. CDR3 region: CASSQEAATYEQYF. DNA of the CDR3: TGCGCCAGCAGCCAAGAGGCGGCGACCTACGAGCAGTACTTC.